This T cell receptor beta chain comes out of a study of cytomegalovirus exposure and HLA in healthy donors. General study findings and limits: Confirmation was obtained in vitro that three CMV-associated chains are specific for CMV antigens.

Turning to this clone: Its target is not known.

The germline CDR1 and CDR2 sequences are LNHDA and SQIVND (reference sequence). The CDR3 covers 14 residues. V gave up 5 bases and J gave up 3 bases; unmatched junction bases: 4. PCR used 60 Vbeta primers and 13 Jbeta primers. Clones were sequenced by immunoSEQ multiplex PCR, and TCRdb holds only the in-frame ones, with some missing. Counted here are approximately 140,000 clones, more than 60% occurring once; the ten biggest clones make up approximately 1.7%. The sample consisted of PBMCs. The genes are TRBV19 and TRBJ1-2; 9 bases agree with TRBD1. The sequence was collected from a male donor in good health and CMV-seronegative. CDR3 nucleotide sequence: TGTGCCAGTAGTTGGGGACAGGGTGACTATGGCTACACCTTC. Amino acid sequence: CASSWGQGDYGYTF.